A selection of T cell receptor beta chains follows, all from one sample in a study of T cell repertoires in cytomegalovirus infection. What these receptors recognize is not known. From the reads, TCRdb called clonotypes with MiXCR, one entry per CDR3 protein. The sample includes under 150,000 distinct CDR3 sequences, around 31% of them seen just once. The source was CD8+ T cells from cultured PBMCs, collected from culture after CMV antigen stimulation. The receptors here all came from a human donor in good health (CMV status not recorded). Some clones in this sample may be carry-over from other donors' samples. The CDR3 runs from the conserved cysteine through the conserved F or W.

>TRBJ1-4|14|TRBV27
CASSAGYTNEKLFF
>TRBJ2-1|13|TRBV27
CASSSLSYNEQFF
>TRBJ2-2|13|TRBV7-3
CASSLSVTGELFF
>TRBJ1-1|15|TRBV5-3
CASSLVQGLNTEAFF
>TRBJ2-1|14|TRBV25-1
CASNNGGPYNEQFF
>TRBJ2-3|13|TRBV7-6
CASSPFKADTQYF
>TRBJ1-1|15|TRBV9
CASSPENRGTPEAFF
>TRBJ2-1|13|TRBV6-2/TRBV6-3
CATSGQGGYEQFF
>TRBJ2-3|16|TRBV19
CASSMGTGVNTDTQYF
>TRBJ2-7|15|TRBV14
CASSQGLGARYEQYF
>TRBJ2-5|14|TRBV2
CASSKDTSQETQYF
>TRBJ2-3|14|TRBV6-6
CASSLTASTDTQYF
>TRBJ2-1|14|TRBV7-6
CASSPIAGGGEQFF
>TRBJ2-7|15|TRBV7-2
CASSTYPGPSYEQYF
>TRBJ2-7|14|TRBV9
CASSSWDNTYEQYF
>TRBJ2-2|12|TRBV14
CASRWNTGELFF
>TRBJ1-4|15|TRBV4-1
CASSHDRGLNEKLFF
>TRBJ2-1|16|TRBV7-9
CASSITGTGVGNEQFF
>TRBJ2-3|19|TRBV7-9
CASSPFGRGWLEGTDTQYF
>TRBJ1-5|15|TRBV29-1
CSALLTTGGNQPQHF